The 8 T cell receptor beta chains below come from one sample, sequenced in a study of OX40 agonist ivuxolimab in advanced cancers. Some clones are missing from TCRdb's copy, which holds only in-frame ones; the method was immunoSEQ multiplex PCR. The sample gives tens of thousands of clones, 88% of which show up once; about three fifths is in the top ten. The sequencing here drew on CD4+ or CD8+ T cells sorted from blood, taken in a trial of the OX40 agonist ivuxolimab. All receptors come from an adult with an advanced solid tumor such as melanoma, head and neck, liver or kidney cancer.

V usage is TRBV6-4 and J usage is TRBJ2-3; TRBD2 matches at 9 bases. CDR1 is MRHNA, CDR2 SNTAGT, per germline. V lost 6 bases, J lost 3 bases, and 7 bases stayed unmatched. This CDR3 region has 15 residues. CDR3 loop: CASSVAGVWTDTQYF. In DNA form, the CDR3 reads TGTGCCAGCAGCGTAGCGGGAGTGTGGACAGATACGCAGTATTTT.

CDR3 sequence (DNA): TGCGCCAGCAGCCAAGGTCAGTCTGGGGCCAACGTCCTGACTTTC. The encoded protein is CASSQGQSGANVLTF. The chain has TRBV4-3 and TRBJ2-6; no clear D. CDR3 size: 15 residues. Germline CDR1 is LGHNA and CDR2 is YSLEER. Trimming removed 1 base from V and 1 base from J, with 5 bases in between.

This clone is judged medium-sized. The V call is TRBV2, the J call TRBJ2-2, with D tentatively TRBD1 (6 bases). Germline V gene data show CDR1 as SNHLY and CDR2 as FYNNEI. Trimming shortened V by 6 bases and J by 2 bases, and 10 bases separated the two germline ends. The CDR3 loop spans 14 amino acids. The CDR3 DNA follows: TGTGCCAGCAGGGCAGGGGAAAACACCGGGGAGCTGTTTTTT. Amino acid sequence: CASRAGENTGELFF.

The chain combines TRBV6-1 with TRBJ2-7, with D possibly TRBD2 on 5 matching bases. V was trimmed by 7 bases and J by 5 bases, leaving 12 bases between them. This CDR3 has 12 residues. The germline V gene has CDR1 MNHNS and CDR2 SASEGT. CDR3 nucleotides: TGTGCCAGCATCAAGAGGGAACACGAGCAGTACTTC. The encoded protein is CASIKREHEQYF.

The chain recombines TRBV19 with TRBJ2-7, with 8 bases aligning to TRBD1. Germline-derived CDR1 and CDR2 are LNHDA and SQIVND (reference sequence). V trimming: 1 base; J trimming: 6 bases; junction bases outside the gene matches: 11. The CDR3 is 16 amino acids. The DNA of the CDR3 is TGTGCCAGTAGTATAGGGTTCGGACAGGGTCGGAGCGAGCAGTACTTC. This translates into CASSIGFGQGRSEQYF.

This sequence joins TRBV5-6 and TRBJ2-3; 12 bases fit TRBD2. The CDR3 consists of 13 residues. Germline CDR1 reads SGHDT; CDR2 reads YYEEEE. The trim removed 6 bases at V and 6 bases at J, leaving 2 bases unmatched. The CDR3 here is CASTGLAGDTQYF. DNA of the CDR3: TGTGCCAGCACCGGACTAGCGGGGGATACGCAGTATTTT.

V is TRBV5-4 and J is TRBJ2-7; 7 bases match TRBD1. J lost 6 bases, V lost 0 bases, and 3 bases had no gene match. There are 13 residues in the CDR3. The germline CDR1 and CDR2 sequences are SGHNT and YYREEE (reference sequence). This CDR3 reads CASSLAGQAEQYF. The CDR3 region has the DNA TGTGCCAGCAGCTTGGCCGGACAGGCCGAGCAGTACTTC.

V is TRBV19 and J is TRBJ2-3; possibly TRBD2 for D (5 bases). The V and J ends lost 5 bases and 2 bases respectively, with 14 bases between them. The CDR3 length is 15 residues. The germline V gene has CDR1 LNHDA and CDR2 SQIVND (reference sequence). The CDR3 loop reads CASSFRLSFTDTQYF. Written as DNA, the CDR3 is TGTGCCAGTAGTTTCCGACTATCTTTCACAGATACGCAGTATTTT.